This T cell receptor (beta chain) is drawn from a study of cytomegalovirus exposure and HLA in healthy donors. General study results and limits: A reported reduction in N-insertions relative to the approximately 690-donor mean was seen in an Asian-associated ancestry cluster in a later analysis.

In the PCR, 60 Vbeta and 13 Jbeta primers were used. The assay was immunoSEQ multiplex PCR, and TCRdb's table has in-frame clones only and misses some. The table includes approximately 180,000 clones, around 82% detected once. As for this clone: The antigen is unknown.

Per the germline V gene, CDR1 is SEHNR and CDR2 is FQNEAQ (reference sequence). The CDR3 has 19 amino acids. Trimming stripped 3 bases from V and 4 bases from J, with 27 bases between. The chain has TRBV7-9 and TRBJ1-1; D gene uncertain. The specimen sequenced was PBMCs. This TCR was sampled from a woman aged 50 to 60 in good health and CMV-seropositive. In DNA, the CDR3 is TGTGCCAGCAGCTTCAGCGGTACGGTAACCCACCATCAGGCCACTGAAGCTTTCTTT. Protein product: CASSFSGTVTHHQATEAFF.